This is a list of T cell receptor beta chains from one sample in a study of blood T cell repertoires in COVID-19. This table comes from immunoSEQ multiplex PCR, and its TCRdb copy is limited to in-frame clones, with some not included. The data contain a few hundred thousand clones, approximately 90% of them seen just once; the ten biggest clones take up around 12%. The sequencing input was peripheral blood. The receptors were gathered from a woman aged 45-65 years with COVID-19, enrolled during active disease. The CDR3 runs from the conserved cysteine through the conserved F or W. Each record gives: J gene, V gene, clone size, D gene, CDR3 protein, CDR3 DNA. The D gene is left open where the match is weak. For some rows the clone size is stated as once, few or many, or as a class when expanded; others skip it.

>TRBJ1-1|TRBV6-5|NA|NA
CASSYSLGGPGTEAFF
TGTGCCAGCAGTTACTCGCTCGGGGGGCCTGGGACTGAAGCTTTCTTT
>TRBJ2-3|TRBV19|NA|TRBD1
CASSVGTGGTDTQYF
TGTGCCAGTAGTGTCGGGACAGGGGGCACAGATACGCAGTATTTT
>TRBJ2-1|TRBV10-1|NA|NA
CASSETYRDGEQFF
TGCGCCAGCAGTGAGACCTACAGGGACGGTGAGCAGTTCTTC
>TRBJ2-7|TRBV28|NA|NA
CATPPRFF
TGTGCCACCCCCCCCCGGTTCTTC
>TRBJ1-3|TRBV7-9|NA|NA
CASSAGFGNTIYF
TGTGCCAGCAGCGCGGGGTTTGGAAACACCATATATTTT
>TRBJ1-2|TRBV28|NA|NA
CASSLLDRTNYGYTF
TGTGCCAGCAGTTTATTAGACAGGACGAACTATGGCTACACCTTC
>TRBJ1-1|TRBV5-4|NA|NA
CASSVLQGTEAFF
TGTGCCAGCAGCGTACTACAGGGCACTGAAGCTTTCTTT
>TRBJ1-2|TRBV18|NA|NA
CASSGGDYGYTF
TGTGCCAGCTCGGGAGGGGACTATGGCTACACCTTC
>TRBJ1-1|TRBV2|NA|TRBD1
CASSENEGARIAFF
TGTGCCAGCAGTGAAAACGAGGGGGCGCGGATCGCTTTCTTT
>TRBJ2-7|TRBV5-1|NA|TRBD2
CASSPGRSGGAGEQYF
TGCGCCAGCAGCCCGGGGAGGAGCGGGGGGGCCGGGGAGCAGTACTTC
>TRBJ1-2|TRBV6-5|NA|NA
CAIERGVRYGYTF
TGTGCCATAGAACGGGGTGTGAGGTATGGCTACACCTTC
>TRBJ1-1|TRBV19|once|NA
CASSIAGGPTEAFF
TGTGCCAGTAGTATTGCGGGGGGGCCCACTGAAGCTTTCTTT
>TRBJ2-3|TRBV10-2|NA|NA
CASSEIVDTQYF
TGCGCCAGCAGTGAGATAGTAGATACGCAGTATTTT
>TRBJ1-2|TRBV27|NA|TRBD1
CASRPLGGPGQDYGYTF
TGTGCCAGCAGACCCCTTGGGGGACCGGGACAGGACTATGGCTACACCTTC
>TRBJ2-1|TRBV7-9|NA|NA
CASSLSAVNEQFF
TGTGCCAGCAGCTTATCGGCGGTCAATGAGCAGTTCTTC
>TRBJ2-6|TRBV7-9|once|NA
CASSPEPGANVLTF
TGTGCCAGCAGTCCCGAGCCTGGGGCCAACGTCCTGACTTTC
>TRBJ1-2|TRBV19|NA|TRBD1
CASSYRQGSYGYTF
TGTGCCAGTAGTTATAGACAGGGAAGCTATGGCTACACCTTC
>TRBJ1-1|TRBV5-5|NA|NA
CASSLGGAPNTEAFF
TGTGCCAGCAGCTTGGGGGGCGCTCCGAACACTGAAGCTTTCTTT
>TRBJ2-6|TRBV3-1/TRBV3-2|NA|NA
CASSQEMGAGANVLTF
TGTGCCAGCAGCCAAGAAATGGGGGCCGGGGCCAACGTCCTGACTTTC
>TRBJ2-3|TRBV28|once|NA
CASSLGGSVDTQYF
TGTGCCAGCAGTTTGGGGGGTTCGGTCGATACGCAGTATTTT
>TRBJ1-1|TRBV5-6|NA|TRBD1
CASSLRQGNGKAFF
TGTGCCAGCAGCTTGAGACAGGGAAACGGCAAAGCTTTCTTT
>TRBJ1-3|TRBV10-3|NA|NA
CAISDPTGTGNTIYF
TGTGCCATCAGTGACCCTACTGGTACCGGAAACACCATATATTTT
>TRBJ2-3|TRBV18|few|NA
CASSLALSVTDTQYF
TGTGCCAGCTCACTAGCCCTAAGCGTCACAGATACGCAGTATTTT
>TRBJ2-1|TRBV6-2/TRBV6-3|NA|NA
CASSRGRVATTYNEQFF
TGTGCCAGCAGTAGGGGCAGGGTAGCCACGACCTACAATGAGCAGTTCTTC
>TRBJ1-2|TRBV6-5|NA|NA
CASSYQQGHGYTF
TGTGCCAGCAGTTACCAACAGGGCCATGGCTACACCTTC
>TRBJ1-2|TRBV5-1|NA|TRBD1
CASSQTGSRYGYTF
TGCGCCAGCAGCCAGACAGGGAGTCGGTATGGCTACACCTTC
>TRBJ1-6|TRBV18|NA|TRBD1
CASSLDRADSPLHF
TGTGCCAGCTCACTCGACAGGGCGGATTCACCCCTCCACTTT
>TRBJ1-1|TRBV15|NA|NA
CATSRFTAHTENTEAFF
TGTGCCACCAGCAGGTTTACTGCCCATACAGAGAACACTGAAGCTTTCTTT
>TRBJ1-2|TRBV11-2|NA|TRBD1
CASSLEGTGRGRYGYTF
TGTGCCAGCAGCTTAGAGGGGACAGGGCGGGGGCGTTATGGCTACACCTTC
>TRBJ2-1|TRBV5-4|NA|TRBD1
CASSFLDRGFGEQFF
TGTGCCAGCAGCTTTCTTGACAGGGGATTCGGTGAGCAGTTCTTC
>TRBJ1-1|TRBV27|NA|NA
CASSFGGGNTEAFF
TGTGCCAGCAGTTTTGGGGGCGGCAACACTGAAGCTTTCTTT
>TRBJ2-1|TRBV12-5|NA|TRBD1
CASGSGQGTGDEQFF
TGTGCTAGTGGTTCCGGACAGGGGACTGGGGATGAGCAGTTCTTC
>TRBJ1-1|TRBV12-5|NA|NA
CASGVGGLTEAFF
TGTGCTAGTGGTGTGGGAGGGCTCACTGAAGCTTTCTTT
>TRBJ1-6|TRBV6-5|NA|TRBD1
CASSSGQGSSPLHF
TGTGCCAGCAGCTCCGGACAGGGAAGCTCACCCCTCCACTTT